A single sample gave rise to the 21 T cell receptor beta chains below, sequenced in a study of vaccination and CD4 T cells after COVID-19. Treatment here: roughly 11-day PBMC culture with coronavirus spike peptide pools or control peptides (ViraFEST assay). No cognate antigen is known for these TCRs. With the Oncomine TCR Beta short-read assay, DNA from cultured CD4+ T cells was sequenced. TCRdb itself ran the PCR reads through MiXCR, one entry per CDR3 protein. Counted here are some 25,000 distinct CDR3 sequences, under 75% occurring once; the ten biggest clones make up less than 20%. The material sequenced was CD4+ T cells from blood, cultured in vitro, taken after SARS-CoV-2 vaccination. The receptors shown here come from a human donor who received a COVID-19 vaccine.

The CDR3 is CASSPLTGDTEAFF. The CDR3 bases are TGTGCCAGCTCACCACTAACAGGAGACACTGAAGCTTTCTTT. The gene calls are TRBV18 and TRBJ1-1; D might be TRBD1 (5 bases). V lost 1 base to trimming and J lost 3 bases, with 9 bases between them. This CDR3 has 14 amino acids. Germline V gives CDR1 KGHSH, CDR2 LQKENI.

The chain employs TRBV20-1 and TRBJ2-1; the D gene could be TRBD1 or TRBD2 (7 bases each). Per the germline V gene, CDR1 is DFQATT and CDR2 is SNEGSKA (reference sequence). The CDR3 has 17 residues. V was cut by 3 bases and J by 6 bases, with 24 bases left in between. For the CDR3, the DNA is TGCAGTGCTAGGGCTATCACAGGGGACTATGGGTTCAATGAGCAGTTCTTC. Residues: CSARAITGDYGFNEQFF.

The CDR3 sequence is CASSLAGGSGDEQFF. In DNA form, the CDR3 reads TGTGCCAGCAGCTTAGCGGGGGGCTCGGGGGATGAGCAGTTCTTC. The V and J genes are TRBV11-3 and TRBJ2-1, with a weak D call TRBD2 (7 bases). The V end was cut by 1 base, the J end by 8 bases, with 15 bases between. This CDR3 is built from 15 residues. CDR1 and CDR2 from the germline V gene are SGHNT and YENEEA.

The table lists this clonotype with a few counts. The CDR3 nucleotides read TGTGCCATCAGTGAGGGGAGGGTGCTTAGTGGGAACACTGAAGCTTTCTTT. Translation: CAISEGRVLSGNTEAFF. This sequence joins TRBV10-3 and TRBJ1-1; D unclear. Per germline, CDR1 ENHRY and CDR2 SYGVKD. This CDR3 spans 17 amino acids. Trimming removed 2 bases at V and 1 base at J, with 17 bases between.

For this clonotype: One end of the junction does not line up with germline, which may come from a read error. The chain has TRBV5-3 and TRBJ1-3; D is undetermined. TRBV5-3 is classed as an ORF, of uncertain function. This CDR3 has 15 amino acids. Written as DNA, the CDR3 is TGTGCCAGCAGCTTGGGTGGAGGGTCCGGAAACACCATATATTTT. Its protein product is CASSLGGGSGNTIYF.

The chain links TRBV24-1 to TRBJ2-1; the match to TRBD2 covers 12 bases. The CDR3 consists of 18 residues. The germline CDR1 and CDR2 sequences are KGHDR and SFDVKD. The junction had 23 bases not matched to a gene; V was cut back by 12 bases and J by 9 bases. CDR3 amino acids: CASAPGPSGGVRAVEQFF. CDR3 in DNA: TGTGCCTCCGCCCCGGGGCCTAGCGGGGGGGTGCGAGCGGTTGAGCAGTTCTTC.

This clonotype was detected a few times. The chain recombines TRBV6-1 with TRBJ1-4; weak D call: TRBD1 (6 bases). The DNA matches TRBJ2-2 better at its end, which makes the J call doubtful. The CDR3 loop spans 13 amino acids. The germline gives CDR1 MNHNS, CDR2 SASEGT. The CDR3 spells CASRVKGAGELFF. Written as DNA, the CDR3 is TGTGCCAGCAGGGTTAAGGGGGCCGGGGAGCTGTTTTTT.

This clonotype was seen only a few times. The genes are TRBV20-1 and TRBJ2-2; a possible D gene is TRBD1 (6 bases). From germline, CDR1 is DFQATT and CDR2 SNEGSKA (reference sequence). The V and J ends lost 1 base and 4 bases respectively, with 13 bases between them. CDR3 size: 15 residues. The CDR3: CSARAPGQSTGELFF. CDR3 DNA: TGCAGTGCTAGAGCGCCTGGACAGTCCACCGGGGAGCTGTTTTTT.

This clonotype was found a few times. V usage is TRBV15 and J usage is TRBJ1-2; D is ambiguous. Germline assignment: CDR1 LNHNV and CDR2 YYDKDF (reference sequence). The length of the CDR3 is 13 residues. V was clipped by 8 bases and J by 6 bases, with 16 bases between them. The CDR3 DNA is TGTGCCACCGCATTACCCAGGATCCATGGCTACACCTTC. It translates to CATALPRIHGYTF.

This clonotype was seen a handful of times. V and J are TRBV20-1 and TRBJ1-2; 10 positions match TRBD1. CDR3 length equals 16 residues. Looked up from germline, CDR1 is DFQATT and CDR2 is SNEGSKA (reference sequence). The trim removed 1 base at V and 8 bases at J, leaving 13 bases unmatched. The CDR3 loop reads CSARAERGQGRYGYTF. The CDR3 bases are TGCAGTGCTAGAGCCGAGAGGGGACAGGGGCGTTACGGCTACACCTTC.

CDR3 in DNA: TGTGCCAGCAGCTCCGCTGCTAGCGGGGACGGGACAGATACGCAGTATTTT. Translation: CASSSAASGDGTDTQYF. V and J are TRBV7-3 and TRBJ2-3, with 9 positions matching TRBD2. This CDR3 region has 17 residues. CDR1 and CDR2 from the germline V gene are SGHTA and FQGTGA. The V gene end was trimmed by 4 bases and the J gene end by 3 bases; junction bases not matched to a gene: 11. The variable domain in full, completed from reference TRBV7-3 and TRBJ2-3, reads GAGVSQTPSNKVTEKGKYVELRCDPISGHTALYWYRQSLGQGPEFLIYFQGTGAADDSGLPNDRFFAVRPEGSVSTLKIQRTERGDSAVYLCASSSAASGDGTDTQYFGPGTRLTVL.

This sequence joins TRBV7-9 and TRBJ2-5, with D tentatively TRBD1 (6 bases). The CDR3 is made up of 13 amino acids. Trimming cost V 11 bases and J 5 bases, with 18 bases left between them. Germline V gives CDR1 SEHNR, CDR2 FQNEAQ (reference sequence). The CDR3 spells CAGRTGTHETQYF. DNA for the CDR3: TGTGCCGGGAGAACAGGGACCCACGAGACCCAGTACTTC.

This clonotype came up once. J is TRBJ1-1 and V is TRBV20-1; weak D call: TRBD1 (6 bases). This CDR3 comprises 15 residues. Germline V gene data show CDR1 as DFQATT and CDR2 as SNEGSKA (reference sequence). V was clipped by 1 base and J by 1 base, with 13 bases between them. CDR3 protein: CSARAGRGGNTEAFF. The CDR3 nucleotides are TGCAGTGCTAGAGCCGGGAGGGGGGGGAACACTGAAGCTTTCTTT.

This clonotype was picked up a small number of times. The genes are TRBV25-1 and TRBJ1-2, with D uncertain. Trimming left V 7 bases short and J 6 bases short, with 3 bases between. The CDR3 is made up of 9 amino acids. Germline assignment: CDR1 MGHDK and CDR2 SYGVNS. The CDR3 DNA is TGTGCCAGCATTAATGGCTACACCTTC. This gives the protein CASINGYTF.

This chain links TRBV2 with TRBJ1-2; 8 bases are shared with TRBD1. Germline lookup yields CDR1 SNHLY and CDR2 FYNNEI. The V and J ends lost 6 bases and 5 bases, in that order; junction bases with no gene match: 8. CDR3 length: 14 amino acids. CDR3 in amino acids: CASRRQGRPYGYTF. The CDR3 DNA is TGTGCCAGCAGACGACAGGGGCGCCCGTATGGCTACACCTTC.

The chain recombines TRBV19 with TRBJ2-4, with D possibly TRBD2 on 6 matching bases. CDR1 LNHDA and CDR2 SQIVND come from the germline V gene (reference sequence). The germline V and J ends were trimmed by 3 bases and 7 bases, with 10 bases remaining between them. The CDR3 loop spans 13 amino acids. The CDR3 DNA is TGTGCCAGTAGTATTAAGGGACTGAACATTCAGTACTTC. It specifies CASSIKGLNIQYF. The whole variable domain, filled in from reference TRBV19 and TRBJ2-4, reads DGGITQSPKYLFRKEGQNVTLSCEQNLNHDAMYWYRQDPGQGLRLIYYSQIVNDFQKGDIAEGYSVSREKKESFPLTVTSAQKNPTAFYLCASSIKGLNIQYFGAGTRLSVL.

The J gene is TRBJ1-6, the V gene TRBV11-2; D is undetermined. Trimming left V 1 base short and J 9 bases short, with 10 bases between. The CDR3 is 14 residues long. Germline lookup yields CDR1 SGHAT and CDR2 FQNNGV. The CDR3 loop is CASSLGGRVSPLHF. As DNA, the CDR3 is TGTGCCAGCAGCTTAGGGGGTAGGGTTTCACCCCTCCACTTT.

The chain has TRBV21-1 and TRBJ2-5. TRBV21-1 is a known pseudogene. The CDR3 is made up of 15 amino acids. In nucleotides, the CDR3 is TGTGCCAGCAGCAAAATTTACAGAAAACAAGAGACCCAGTACTTC. This gives the protein CASSKIYRKQETQYF.

This chain joins TRBV6-1 and TRBJ2-3, with TRBD2 identical over 8 bases. Trimming at V came to 11 bases and at J to 1 base, leaving 8 bases not matched to a gene. Germline CDR1 and CDR2: MNHNS and SASEGT. This CDR3 contains 14 residues. The CDR3 spells CAGRGGRGTDTQYF. The CDR3 DNA reads as TGTGCCGGACGGGGGGGCCGGGGCACAGATACGCAGTATTTT.

The chain links TRBV4-1 to TRBJ1-5, with a possible D match to TRBD1 (5 bases). Trimming took 2 bases from V and 2 from J, leaving 10 bases between them. The germline V gene encodes CDR1 MGHRA and CDR2 YSYEKL. The CDR3 length is 15 residues. The CDR3 sequence: CASSQSEGRNQPQHF. The CDR3 nucleotides are TGCGCCAGCAGCCAAAGTGAGGGGCGCAATCAGCCCCAGCATTTT.

The V gene is TRBV7-9, the J gene TRBJ1-5, with TRBD1 matching 7 bases. This CDR3 is built from 14 residues. Germline V gives CDR1 SEHNR, CDR2 FQNEAQ (reference sequence). The V segment lost 4 bases and the J segment 7 bases; nucleotides outside the gene matches: 7. The CDR3 protein is CASSSQTGDQPQHF. The CDR3 DNA reads as TGTGCCAGCAGCTCCCAAACAGGGGACCAGCCCCAGCATTTT.